Shown below are 27 T cell receptor beta chains from a single sample sequenced in a study of blood T cell repertoires in COVID-19. Repertoires were generated with immunoSEQ multiplex PCR, while TCRdb's copy carries only in-frame clones and drops some. The data contain roughly 200,000 clones, about 88% of them singletons. The sample consisted of peripheral blood. The receptors come from a man aged 65 to 79 with acute or convalescent COVID-19.

This chain joins TRBV5-1 and TRBJ1-1, with TRBD1 matching 7 bases. CDR3 length: 17 residues. In germline, CDR1 is SGHRS, CDR2 YFSETQ. The J segment lost 0 bases and the V segment lost 4 bases, leaving 12 bases of the junction unmatched. The CDR3 nucleotides are TGCGCCAGCAGCCCAAGGCACAGGGGAGGAGTGAACACTGAAGCTTTCTTT. It is translated as CASSPRHRGGVNTEAFF.

This rearrangement joins TRBV3-1 (or the pseudogene TRBV3-2) to TRBJ1-2; the D gene is possibly TRBD1 (5 bases). The CDR3 has 14 amino acids. Trimming left V 4 bases short and J 8 bases short, with 17 bases between. The germline V gene has CDR1 LGHDT and CDR2 YNNKEL (reference sequence). CDR3 sequence: CASSLPAGGGGYTF. In DNA form, the CDR3 reads TGTGCCAGCAGCCTTCCAGCCGGGGGAGGCGGCTACACCTTC.

The chain's CDR3 is CSVNFGQGYEQYF. The DNA of the CDR3 is TGCAGCGTTAATTTCGGACAGGGCTACGAGCAGTACTTC. The rearrangement joins TRBV29-1 to TRBJ2-7; 8 bases match TRBD1. Germline V gene sequence: CDR1 SQVTM, CDR2 ANQGSEA. The V and J ends lost 5 bases and 3 bases, in that order; junction bases with no gene match: 6. The CDR3 has 13 residues.

This chain links TRBV19 with TRBJ1-1; D gene uncertain. With 5 bases removed from V and 4 bases from J, the gap between germline ends came to 17 bases. The CDR3 is made up of 15 amino acids. Germline CDR1 LNHDA, CDR2 SQIVND (reference sequence). The CDR3 here is CASSPRALAVTEAFF. DNA for the CDR3: TGTGCCAGTAGTCCGCGGGCCCTCGCGGTCACTGAAGCTTTCTTT.

V is TRBV28 and J is TRBJ1-2; TRBD1 matches at 7 bases. The length of the CDR3 is 13 residues. The germline V gene encodes CDR1 MDHEN and CDR2 SYDVKM. Trimming cost V 2 bases and J 8 bases; bases outside gene matches: 5. The CDR3 region has the DNA TGTGCCAGCAGTTTACAGGGGGTGGGAGGCTACACCTTC. Amino acids: CASSLQGVGGYTF.

This rearrangement joins TRBV11-2 to TRBJ2-7, with 9 positions matching TRBD2. The CDR3 loop spans 15 amino acids. J gave up 7 bases and V 2 bases, and 9 bases lay outside the gene matches. Germline CDR1 is SGHAT and CDR2 is FQNNGV. The CDR3 protein is CASSLRLAGTGEQYF. CDR3 nucleotides: TGTGCCAGCAGCTTAAGGCTAGCGGGGACGGGGGAGCAGTACTTC.

The genes are TRBV29-1 and TRBJ2-3; TRBD2 agrees at 7 bases. This CDR3 region has 13 residues. With 6 bases clipped from V and 2 bases from J, the junction kept 5 bases outside the gene matches. The germline gives CDR1 SQVTM, CDR2 ANQGSEA. The CDR3 sequence: CSVLAGFTDTQYF. CDR3 nucleotide sequence: TGCAGCGTCTTAGCGGGTTTCACAGATACGCAGTATTTT.

This chain uses TRBV25-1 with TRBJ1-1; D gene ambiguous. V lost 4 bases, J lost 1 base, and 10 bases lay in between. The germline V gene encodes CDR1 MGHDK and CDR2 SYGVNS. The CDR3 is 14 residues long. The DNA of the CDR3 is TGTGCCAGCAGTGTGGGAGATCGGAACACTGAAGCTTTCTTT. Translation gives CASSVGDRNTEAFF.

The rearrangement links TRBV11-2 to TRBJ2-1; D possibly corresponds to TRBD1 (6 bases). CDR1 and CDR2 from the germline V gene are SGHAT and FQNNGV. The CDR3 length is 18 residues. V lost 0 bases and J 0 bases, leaving 15 bases between the germline ends. The CDR3 reads CASSLERGSSISYNEQFF. The CDR3 nucleotides read TGTGCCAGCAGCTTAGAGAGGGGGTCCTCGATCTCCTACAATGAGCAGTTCTTC.

V is TRBV19 and J is TRBJ2-6, with a tentative D call TRBD1 (6 bases). CDR1 is LNHDA and CDR2 is SQIVND in the germline V gene (reference sequence). V was pared by 7 bases and J by 0 bases, with 16 bases between. This CDR3 is 17 amino acids long. For the CDR3, the DNA is TGTGCCAGTACCGGTACAGGGTCCCTCTCTGGGGCCAACGTCCTGACTTTC. This sequence encodes CASTGTGSLSGANVLTF.

The genes are TRBV10-3 and TRBJ1-1; 8 nucleotides agree with TRBD1. Germline V lookup: CDR1 ENHRY, CDR2 SYGVKD. The CDR3 totals 15 residues. Trimming cost V 8 bases and J 1 base; bases outside gene matches: 9. DNA for the CDR3: TGTGCCATCTCACAGGGGGTTACGGGGAACACTGAAGCTTTCTTT. Protein product: CAISQGVTGNTEAFF.

This clone was found a few times. The chain recombines TRBV10-1 with TRBJ1-2; 8 bases are shared with TRBD1. This CDR3 is built from 13 residues. The germline gives CDR1 WNHNN, CDR2 SYGVQD (reference sequence). The V segment lost 7 bases and the J segment 5 bases; nucleotides outside the gene matches: 6. CDR3 nucleotide sequence: TGCGCCAGCAACCGGGACAGGCATTATGGCTACACCTTC. Residues: CASNRDRHYGYTF.

The rearrangement joins TRBV25-1 to TRBJ1-2; D gene unclear. In germline, CDR1 is MGHDK, CDR2 SYGVNS. There are 12 residues in the CDR3. Trimming cost V 5 bases and J 2 bases, with 6 bases left between them. In DNA form, the CDR3 reads TGTGCCAGCAGTTGGCAGAACTATGGCTACACCTTC. Translating gives CASSWQNYGYTF.

Written as DNA, the CDR3 is TGTGCCAGTAGTATAGATGCAGGGGGCACCGGGGAGCTGTTTTTT. Translating gives CASSIDAGGTGELFF. The chain employs TRBV19 and TRBJ2-2, with TRBD1 matching 7 bases. V gave up 0 bases and J gave up 4 bases; unmatched junction bases: 2. Germline lookup yields CDR1 LNHDA and CDR2 SQIVND (reference sequence). The CDR3 totals 15 residues.

The V call is TRBV28, the J call TRBJ1-1; D not resolved. There are 12 residues in the CDR3. V was shortened by 6 bases and J by 9 bases, with 14 bases between the two germline ends. Per the germline V gene, CDR1 is MDHEN and CDR2 is SYDVKM. As DNA, the CDR3 is TGTGCCAGCAGCTCCAGTTCCCCGAAAGCTTTCTTT. Translated, it gives CASSSSSPKAFF. The variable domain in full, completed from reference TRBV28 and TRBJ1-1, reads DVKVTQSSRYLVKRTGEKVFLECVQDMDHENMFWYRQDPGLGLRLIYFSYDVKMKEKGDIPEGYSVSREKKERFSLILESASTNQTSMYLCASSSSSPKAFFGQGTRLTVV.

The chain carries TRBV29-1 and TRBJ2-1; TRBD2 matches 8 bases. Trimming at V came to 2 bases and at J to 1 base, leaving 1 base not matched to a gene. CDR3 length equals 14 residues. The germline gives CDR1 SQVTM, CDR2 ANQGSEA. The CDR3, as DNA: TGCAGCGTTGAACTAGCGGGTTCCTACAATGAGCAGTTCTTC. Its translation: CSVELAGSYNEQFF.

The J gene is TRBJ2-5, the V gene TRBV11-2; D call uncertain. Trimming took 4 bases from V and 5 from J, leaving 14 bases between them. This CDR3 is 14 amino acids long. The germline V gene encodes CDR1 SGHAT and CDR2 FQNNGV. The CDR3 region has the DNA TGTGCCAGCAGCTCCCTCCGAGGAAGGGAGACCCAGTACTTC. This gives the protein CASSSLRGRETQYF. The full variable domain, completed using reference TRBV11-2 and TRBJ2-5, is EAGVAQSPRYKIIEKRQSVAFWCNPISGHATLYWYQQILGQGPKLLIQFQNNGVVDDSQLPKDRFSAERLKGVDSTLKIQPAKLEDSAVYLCASSSLRGRETQYFGPGTRLLVL.

The CDR3 DNA follows: TGTGCCAGCAGCCAGGGACAGCTTCAAGAGACCCAGTACTTC. Translation: CASSQGQLQETQYF. The genes are TRBV11-2 and TRBJ2-5, with TRBD1 matching over 7 bases. Trimming removed 5 bases from V and 2 bases from J; junction bases left unmatched: 5. Per germline, CDR1 SGHAT and CDR2 FQNNGV. This CDR3 spans 14 amino acids.

The chain carries TRBV9 and TRBJ2-2; the D is unclear. The CDR3 runs 14 residues. Trimming left V 1 base short and J 4 bases short, with 8 bases between. Germline V lookup: CDR1 SGDLS, CDR2 YYNGEE. CDR3 sequence (DNA): TGTGCCAGCAGCGTATCCCGAGGCACCGGGGAGCTGTTTTTT. Residues: CASSVSRGTGELFF.

The chain couples TRBV5-6 to TRBJ2-2, with 7 bases identical to TRBD1. CDR3 size: 15 residues. V shed 2 bases, J shed 6 bases, and the junction held 7 bases outside the gene matches. CDR1 and CDR2 (germline): SGHDT, YYEEEE. The chain's CDR3 is CASSLEGARSGELFF. The CDR3 bases are TGTGCCAGCAGCTTAGAGGGGGCGAGGTCCGGGGAGCTGTTTTTT.

The J gene is TRBJ2-2, the V gene TRBV19; possible D gene TRBD2, 5 bases. The CDR3 spans 15 residues. Germline assignment: CDR1 LNHDA and CDR2 SQIVND (reference sequence). V shed 7 bases and J shed 2 bases, with 14 bases lying between them. Written as DNA, the CDR3 is TGTGCCAGTAAAGAGGTAGCGATTAACACCGGGGAGCTGTTTTTT. Translated: CASKEVAINTGELFF.

V gene TRBV19 combines with J gene TRBJ1-2; D is perhaps TRBD1 (6 bases). Trimming took 5 bases from V and 3 from J, leaving 13 bases between them. Germline V gives CDR1 LNHDA, CDR2 SQIVND (reference sequence). This CDR3 is 14 amino acids long. The CDR3 nucleotides are TGTGCCAGTAGTCCCGGGACACCTTACTATGGCTACACCTTC. It codes for CASSPGTPYYGYTF.

The chain has TRBV18 and TRBJ2-7; 8 bases fit TRBD1. CDR1 is KGHSH, CDR2 LQKENI, per germline. The CDR3 extends over 15 amino acids. V lost 5 bases to trimming and J lost 3 bases; unmatched junction nucleotides: 9. The CDR3 loop is CASSVPGTGRYEQYF. The CDR3 coding sequence is TGTGCCAGCTCAGTTCCCGGGACAGGCCGCTACGAGCAGTACTTC.

The CDR3 sequence is CASMGTDQPQHF. DNA of the CDR3: TGTGCCAGCATGGGTACAGATCAGCCCCAGCATTTT. This chain links TRBV28 with TRBJ1-5, with no clear D. The length of the CDR3 is 12 residues. Trimming removed 7 bases from V and 5 bases from J, with 9 bases in between. Germline V lookup: CDR1 MDHEN, CDR2 SYDVKM. Variable domain in full (rest from reference TRBV28 and TRBJ1-5): DVKVTQSSRYLVKRTGEKVFLECVQDMDHENMFWYRQDPGLGLRLIYFSYDVKMKEKGDIPEGYSVSREKKERFSLILESASTNQTSMYLCASMGTDQPQHFGDGTRLSIL.

Comments on this clone: This same CDR3 is encoded by further DNA sequences in the sample. The chain employs TRBV5-1 and TRBJ2-5; TRBD1 matches at 9 bases. The J segment lost 5 bases and the V segment lost 4 bases, leaving 6 bases of the junction unmatched. The length of the CDR3 is 14 residues. Germline lookup yields CDR1 SGHRS and CDR2 YFSETQ. The DNA of the CDR3 is TGCGCCAGCAGCACGGGACAGGGAGGGGAGACCCAGTACTTC. Protein product: CASSTGQGGETQYF.

This chain joins TRBV10-3 and TRBJ2-7, with TRBD2 matching 13 bases. V shed 3 bases, J shed 2 bases, and the junction held 1 base outside the gene matches. Looked up from germline, CDR1 is ENHRY and CDR2 is SYGVKD. CDR3 length: 15 amino acids. The CDR3, as DNA: TGTGCCATCAGTGACGGACTAGCGGGGGCCTACGAGCAGTACTTC. It is translated as CAISDGLAGAYEQYF.

The chain uses TRBV7-2 and TRBJ2-1; 14 bases fit TRBD2. Germline values: CDR1 SGHTA, CDR2 FQGNSA. The V and J ends lost 1 base and 6 bases, in that order; junction bases with no gene match: 2. The CDR3 runs to 16 residues. The chain's CDR3 is CASSLGGTSGGNEQFF. For the CDR3, the DNA is TGTGCCAGCAGCTTAGGAGGGACTAGCGGGGGCAATGAGCAGTTCTTC.